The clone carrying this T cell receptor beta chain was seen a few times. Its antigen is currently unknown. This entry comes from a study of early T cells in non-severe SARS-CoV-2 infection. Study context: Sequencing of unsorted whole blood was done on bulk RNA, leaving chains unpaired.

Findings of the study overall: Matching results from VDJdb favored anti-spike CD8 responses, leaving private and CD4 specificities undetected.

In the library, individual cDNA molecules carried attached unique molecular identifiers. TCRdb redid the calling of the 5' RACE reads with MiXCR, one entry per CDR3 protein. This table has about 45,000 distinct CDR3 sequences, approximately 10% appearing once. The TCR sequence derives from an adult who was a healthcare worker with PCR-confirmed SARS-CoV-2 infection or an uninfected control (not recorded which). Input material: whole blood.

CDR3 DNA sequence: TGTGCCAGCAGCCCTCGTCTTGTAAGCTCCTACGAGCAGTACTTC. It translates to CASSPRLVSSYEQYF. The J gene is TRBJ2-7, the V gene TRBV7-2; D uncertain. This CDR3 contains 15 residues. The ends were cut back, 5 bases at V and 0 bases at J, with 14 bases in the middle. Germline V gene lookup returns CDR1 SGHTA and CDR2 FQGNSA.